Reported below is one TCR beta chain. The data originate from a study of cytomegalovirus exposure and HLA in healthy donors. This CDR3 comprises 15 residues. V lost 3 bases, J lost 9 bases, and 7 bases stayed unmatched. Germline V gene lookup returns CDR1 SGHRS and CDR2 YFSETQ. Vbeta (60) and Jbeta (13) primers were used in the PCR. Sequenced by immunoSEQ multiplex PCR; TCRdb stores in-frame clones only, minus some. The sample includes about 52,000 clones, about 50% of them seen just once. The source is a human donor in good health. Sequenced material: PBMCs. The V and J genes are TRBV5-1 and TRBJ2-1, with 12 bases matching TRBD2. The chain's CDR3 is CASSYTSGGIREQFF. Here the CDR3 DNA reads TGCGCCAGCAGCTATACTAGCGGGGGGATCCGTGAGCAGTTCTTC.